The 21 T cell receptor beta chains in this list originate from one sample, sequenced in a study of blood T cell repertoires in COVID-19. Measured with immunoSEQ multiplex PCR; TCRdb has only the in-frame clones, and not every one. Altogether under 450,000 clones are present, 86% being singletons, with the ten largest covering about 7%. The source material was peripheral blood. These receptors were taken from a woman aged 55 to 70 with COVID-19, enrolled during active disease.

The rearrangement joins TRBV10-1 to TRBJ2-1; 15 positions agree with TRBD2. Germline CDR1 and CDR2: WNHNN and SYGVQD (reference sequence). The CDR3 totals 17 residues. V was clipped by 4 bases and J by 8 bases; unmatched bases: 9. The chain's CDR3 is CASSGGLAGGSRDEQFF. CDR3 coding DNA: TGCGCCAGCAGTGGCGGACTAGCGGGGGGGAGCCGGGATGAGCAGTTCTTC.

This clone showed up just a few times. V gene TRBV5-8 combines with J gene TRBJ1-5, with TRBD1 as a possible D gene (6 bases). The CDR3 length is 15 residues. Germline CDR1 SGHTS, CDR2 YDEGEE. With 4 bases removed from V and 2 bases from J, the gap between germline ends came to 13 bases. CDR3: CASSVTGLGNQPQHF. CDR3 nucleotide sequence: TGTGCCAGCAGCGTCACAGGGCTGGGCAATCAGCCCCAGCATTTT. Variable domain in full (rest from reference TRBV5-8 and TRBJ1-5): EAGVTQSPTHLIKTRGQQATLRCSPISGHTSVYWYQQALGLGLQFLLWYDEGEERNRGNFPPRFSGRQFPNYSSELNVNALELEDSALYLCASSVTGLGNQPQHFGDGTRLSIL.

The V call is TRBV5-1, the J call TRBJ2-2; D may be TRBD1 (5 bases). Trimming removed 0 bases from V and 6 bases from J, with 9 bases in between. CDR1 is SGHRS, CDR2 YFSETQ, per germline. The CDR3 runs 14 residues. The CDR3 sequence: CASSLGTWAGELFF. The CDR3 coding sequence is TGCGCCAGCAGCTTGGGGACATGGGCCGGGGAGCTGTTTTTT.

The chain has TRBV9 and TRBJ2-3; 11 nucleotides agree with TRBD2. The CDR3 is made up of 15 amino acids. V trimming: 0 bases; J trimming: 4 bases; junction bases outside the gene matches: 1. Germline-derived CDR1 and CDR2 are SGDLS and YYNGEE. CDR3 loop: CASSVGTSGSDTQYF. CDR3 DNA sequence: TGTGCCAGCAGCGTAGGGACTAGCGGGTCAGATACGCAGTATTTT.

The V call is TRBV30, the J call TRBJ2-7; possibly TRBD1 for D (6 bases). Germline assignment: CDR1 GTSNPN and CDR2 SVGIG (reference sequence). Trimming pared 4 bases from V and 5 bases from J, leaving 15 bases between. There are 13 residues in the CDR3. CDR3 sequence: CAWNPGTSHEQYF. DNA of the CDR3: TGTGCCTGGAACCCCGGGACATCCCACGAGCAGTACTTC. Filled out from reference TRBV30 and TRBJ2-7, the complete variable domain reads SQTIHQWPATLVQPVGSPLSLECTVEGTSNPNLYWYRQAAGRGLQLLFYSVGIGQISSEVPQNLSASRPQDRQFILSSKKLLLSDSGFYLCAWNPGTSHEQYFGPGTRLTVT.

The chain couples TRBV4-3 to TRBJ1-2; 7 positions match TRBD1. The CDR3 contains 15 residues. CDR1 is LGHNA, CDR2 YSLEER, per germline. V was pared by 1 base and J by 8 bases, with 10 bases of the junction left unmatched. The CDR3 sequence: CASSQGRQGWGGYTF. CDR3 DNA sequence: TGCGCCAGCAGCCAAGGCAGACAGGGCTGGGGCGGCTACACCTTC.

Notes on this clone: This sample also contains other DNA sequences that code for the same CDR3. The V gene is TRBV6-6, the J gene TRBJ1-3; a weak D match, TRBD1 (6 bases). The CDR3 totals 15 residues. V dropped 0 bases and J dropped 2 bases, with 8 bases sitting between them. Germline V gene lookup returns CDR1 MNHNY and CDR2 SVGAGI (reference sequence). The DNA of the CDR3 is TGTGCCAGCAGTTACTCGCAGGGGACTGGAAACACCATATATTTT. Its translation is CASSYSQGTGNTIYF.

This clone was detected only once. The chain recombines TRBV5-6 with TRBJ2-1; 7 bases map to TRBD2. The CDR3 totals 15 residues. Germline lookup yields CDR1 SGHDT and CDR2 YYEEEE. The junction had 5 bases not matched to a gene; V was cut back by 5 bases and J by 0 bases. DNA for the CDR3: TGTGCCAGCAGATTATGGGGGGGCTCCTACAATGAGCAGTTCTTC. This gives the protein CASRLWGGSYNEQFF. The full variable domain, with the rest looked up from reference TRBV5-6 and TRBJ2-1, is DAGVTQSPTHLIKTRGQQVTLRCSPKSGHDTVSWYQQALGQGPQFIFQYYEEEERQRGNFPDRFSGHQFPNYSSELNVNALLLGDSALYLCASRLWGGSYNEQFFGPGTRLTVL.

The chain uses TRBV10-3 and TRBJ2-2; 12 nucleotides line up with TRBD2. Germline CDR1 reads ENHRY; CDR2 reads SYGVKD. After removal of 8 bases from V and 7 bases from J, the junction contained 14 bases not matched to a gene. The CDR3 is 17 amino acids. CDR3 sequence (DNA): TGTGCCATCGGCCCTGCGGCTAGCGGGGGGGCTGGCGGGGAGCTGTTTTTT. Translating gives CAIGPAASGGAGGELFF.

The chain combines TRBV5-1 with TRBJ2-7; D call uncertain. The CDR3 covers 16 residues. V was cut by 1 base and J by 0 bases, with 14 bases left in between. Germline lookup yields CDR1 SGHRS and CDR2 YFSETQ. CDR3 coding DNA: TGCGCCAGCAGCTTGCGTGGAGTCCGAAACTCCTACGAGCAGTACTTC. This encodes CASSLRGVRNSYEQYF.

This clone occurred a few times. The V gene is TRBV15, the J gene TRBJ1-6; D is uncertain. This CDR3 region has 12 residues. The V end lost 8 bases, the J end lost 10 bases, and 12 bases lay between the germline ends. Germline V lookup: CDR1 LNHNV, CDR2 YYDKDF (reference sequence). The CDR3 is CATSAGSSPLHF. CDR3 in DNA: TGTGCCACCTCCGCGGGGAGCTCACCCCTCCACTTT.

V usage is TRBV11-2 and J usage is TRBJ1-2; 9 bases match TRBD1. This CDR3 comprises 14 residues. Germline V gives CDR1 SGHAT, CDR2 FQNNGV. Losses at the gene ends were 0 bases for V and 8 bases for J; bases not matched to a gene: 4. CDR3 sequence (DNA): TGTGCCAGCAGCTTAGATGGGACAGGGAGGGGCTACACCTTC. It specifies CASSLDGTGRGYTF.

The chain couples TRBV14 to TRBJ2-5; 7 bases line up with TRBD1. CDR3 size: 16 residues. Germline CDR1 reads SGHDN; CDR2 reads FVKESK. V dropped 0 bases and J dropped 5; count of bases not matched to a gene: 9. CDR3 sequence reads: CASSQDGRGFWETQYF. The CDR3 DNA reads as TGTGCCAGCAGCCAAGATGGCAGGGGGTTTTGGGAGACCCAGTACTTC.

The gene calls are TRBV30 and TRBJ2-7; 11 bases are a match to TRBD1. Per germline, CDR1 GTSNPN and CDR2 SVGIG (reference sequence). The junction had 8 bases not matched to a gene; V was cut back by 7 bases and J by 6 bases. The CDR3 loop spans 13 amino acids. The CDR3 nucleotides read TGTGCCTCCGACCCGGGACAGGGGGGCGAGCAGTACTTC. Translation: CASDPGQGGEQYF.

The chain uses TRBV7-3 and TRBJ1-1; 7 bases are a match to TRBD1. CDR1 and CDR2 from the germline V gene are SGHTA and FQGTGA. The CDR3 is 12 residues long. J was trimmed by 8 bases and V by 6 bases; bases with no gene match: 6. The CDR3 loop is CASSSTGQEAFF. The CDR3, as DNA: TGTGCCAGCAGTTCCACGGGACAGGAAGCTTTCTTT.

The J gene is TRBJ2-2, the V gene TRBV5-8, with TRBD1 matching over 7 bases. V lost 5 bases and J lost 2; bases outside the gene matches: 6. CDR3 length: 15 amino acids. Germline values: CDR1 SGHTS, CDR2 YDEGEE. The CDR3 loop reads CASRPGQDNTGELFF. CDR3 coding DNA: TGTGCCAGCAGACCTGGACAGGACAACACCGGGGAGCTGTTTTTT.

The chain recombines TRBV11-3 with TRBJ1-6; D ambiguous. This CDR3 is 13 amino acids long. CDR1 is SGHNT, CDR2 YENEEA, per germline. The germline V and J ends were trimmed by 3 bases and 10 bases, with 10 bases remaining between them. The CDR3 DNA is TGTGCCAGCAGCTTCCCCGGGAGCTCACCCCTCCACTTT. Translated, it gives CASSFPGSSPLHF.

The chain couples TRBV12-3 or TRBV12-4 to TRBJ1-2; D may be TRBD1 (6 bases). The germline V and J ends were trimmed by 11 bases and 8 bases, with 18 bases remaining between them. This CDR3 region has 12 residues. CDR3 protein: CAAPTGFEGYTF. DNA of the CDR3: TGTGCCGCCCCTACAGGGTTTGAAGGCTACACCTTC.

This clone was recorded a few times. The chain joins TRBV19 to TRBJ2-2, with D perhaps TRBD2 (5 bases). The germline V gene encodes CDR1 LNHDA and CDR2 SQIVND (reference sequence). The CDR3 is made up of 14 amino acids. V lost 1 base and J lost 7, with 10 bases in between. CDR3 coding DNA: TGTGCCAGTAGTATAGGGGGAGTATACGGGGAGCTGTTTTTT. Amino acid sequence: CASSIGGVYGELFF.

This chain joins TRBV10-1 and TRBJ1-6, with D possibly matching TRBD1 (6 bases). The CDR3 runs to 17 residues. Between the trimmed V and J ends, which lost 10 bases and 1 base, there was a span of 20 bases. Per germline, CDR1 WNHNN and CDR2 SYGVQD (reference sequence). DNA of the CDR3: TGCGCCAACCCGTACTCAGGGGTAACTTCCTATAATTCACCCCTCCACTTT. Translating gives CANPYSGVTSYNSPLHF.

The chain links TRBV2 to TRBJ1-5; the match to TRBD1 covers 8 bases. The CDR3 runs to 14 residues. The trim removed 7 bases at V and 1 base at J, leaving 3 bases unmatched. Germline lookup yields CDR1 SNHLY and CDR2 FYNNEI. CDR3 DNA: TGTGCCAGCAAGGGACAGGAAAGCAATCAGCCCCAGCATTTT. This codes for CASKGQESNQPQHF.